These 27 T cell receptor beta chains originate from one sample sequenced in a study of spatial heterogeneity in lung cancer. The time point was: sample taken at primary tumor resection. In each case, whole RNA from tumor, nontumor lung or frozen PBMC was sequenced unsorted. TCRdb re-called the 5' RACE reads with MiXCR, one entry per CDR3 protein. The sample carries 35,000 or so distinct CDR3 sequences, 5.2% recorded once. Sequenced here: PBMCs, sampled at surgery. Source of these receptors: a female donor with early-stage non-small cell lung cancer.

In its sample, this clonotype was seen many times. The chain carries TRBV10-1 and TRBJ2-2, with TRBD1 as a possible D gene (6 bases). Germline V gives CDR1 WNHNN, CDR2 SYGVQD (reference sequence). V lost 6 bases to trimming and J lost 3 bases, with 17 bases between them. This CDR3 region has 16 residues. In DNA form, the CDR3 reads TGCGCCAGCAGCCCTATTACAGGGTTGGACACCGGGGAGCTGTTTTTT. It encodes CASSPITGLDTGELFF.

This chain joins TRBV30 and TRBJ1-1; no definite D call. The CDR3 loop spans 10 amino acids. V lost 5 bases and J lost 4, with 5 bases in between. Looked up from germline, CDR1 is GTSNPN and CDR2 is SVGIG (reference sequence). In DNA form, the CDR3 reads TGTGCCTGGGCAATCACTGAAGCTTTCTTT. As protein: CAWAITEAFF.

There are many counts of this clonotype. A junction end diverges from the germline sequence, so it may reflect a read error. In DNA form, the CDR3 reads TGCGCCAGCAGCTTGGCCGCCAGAAACATTCAGTACTTC. It is translated as CASSLAARNIQYF. The chain couples TRBV5-1 to TRBJ2-4, with D uncertain. CDR3 length: 13 amino acids. Germline CDR1 reads SGHRS; CDR2 reads YFSETQ.

This clonotype was observed many times. This chain links TRBV6-5 with TRBJ1-1; D not resolved. V was pared by 9 bases and J by 0 bases, with 20 bases between. Germline V gives CDR1 MNHEY, CDR2 SVGAGI. This CDR3 is built from 16 residues. The CDR3 region is CASSPGSFVLNTEAFF. The CDR3 coding sequence is TGTGCCAGTTCGCCCGGGTCGTTTGTGTTGAACACTGAAGCTTTCTTT.

CDR3 nucleotide sequence: TGTGCCAGCAGCCTCATGGGGACAGGGAGCCAAGAGACCCAGTACTTC. This translates into CASSLMGTGSQETQYF. The rearrangement links TRBV6-5 to TRBJ2-5, with TRBD1 matching over 9 bases. The V gene end was trimmed by 6 bases and the J gene end by 1 base; junction bases not matched to a gene: 9. The CDR3 loop spans 16 amino acids. Germline V CDR1 and CDR2: MNHEY, SVGAGI.

This clonotype was counted many times. The chain employs TRBV12-3 or TRBV12-4 and TRBJ1-3; TRBD1 aligns across 7 bases. The trim removed 2 bases at V and 8 bases at J, leaving 12 bases unmatched. The length of the CDR3 is 16 residues. CDR3 nucleotides: TGTGCCAGCAGTTTAACAGGGGACGAGACTGGGGACACCATATATTTT. It specifies CASSLTGDETGDTIYF.

This clonotype came up many times. The gene calls are TRBV12-3 or TRBV12-4 and TRBJ2-1; 10 bases match TRBD2. Trimming at V came to 6 bases and at J to 9 bases, leaving 8 bases not matched to a gene. This CDR3 region has 14 residues. The CDR3 DNA is TGTGCCAGCAGGGGTCTAGCGGGAGACGGTGAGCAGTTCTTC. Translation: CASRGLAGDGEQFF.

This clonotype was recorded at least ten times. This chain joins TRBV12-3 or TRBV12-4 and TRBJ2-3; 11 bases align to TRBD2. The CDR3 is 15 amino acids. V lost 2 bases, J lost 10 bases, and 8 bases stayed unmatched. The DNA for the CDR3 is TGTGCCAGCAGTTTAATACTAGCGGGAGAGTTGGCGCAGTATTTT. Protein: CASSLILAGELAQYF.

In the case of this clonotype: This could be a read error, since a much larger clone is one nucleotide away. This rearrangement joins TRBV10-3 to TRBJ1-5; D gene uncertain. Trimming shortened V by 6 bases and J by 2 bases, and 8 bases separated the two germline ends. The length of the CDR3 is 13 residues. CDR1 is ENHRY, CDR2 SYGVKD, per germline. CDR3: CAISGLGNQPQHF. CDR3 sequence (DNA): TGTGCCATCAGCGGACTGGGCAATCAGCCCCAGCATTTT.

As to this clonotype: One end of the junction is discordant with germline, which a read error may explain. The chain has TRBV7-9 and TRBJ2-3, with D tentatively TRBD1 (6 bases). Germline CDR1 is SEHNR and CDR2 is FQNEAQ (reference sequence). The length of the CDR3 is 15 residues. CDR3 in DNA: TGTGTCAGCAACCCCGGGGACACGATCACAGATACGCAGTATTTT. Protein: CVSNPGDTITDTQYF.

The chain has TRBV6-2 or TRBV6-3 and TRBJ2-7, with D perhaps matching TRBD1 (6 bases). Germline values: CDR1 MNHEY, CDR2 SVGEGT. This CDR3 is built from 13 residues. The V end lost 4 bases, the J end lost 8 bases, and 15 bases lay between the germline ends. CDR3 loop: CASSSNYDRKQYF. Written as DNA, the CDR3 is TGTGCCAGCAGTTCCAACTACGACAGGAAGCAGTACTTC.

This clonotype was seen ten or more times. The rearrangement uses TRBV12-3 or TRBV12-4 and TRBJ1-5; no definite D call. This CDR3 comprises 12 residues. Trimming removed 1 base at V and 3 bases at J, with 1 base between. This CDR3 is CASSLDNQPQHF. The CDR3, as DNA: TGTGCCAGCAGTTTAGACAATCAGCCCCAGCATTTT.

This clonotype was picked up many times. This chain links TRBV6-2 or TRBV6-3 with TRBJ1-2, with D hard to call. The V gene's germline CDR1 is MNHEY and CDR2 SVGEGT. Trimming took off 5 bases at V and 3 bases at J, with 7 bases between the two ends. This CDR3 has 12 residues. In nucleotides, the CDR3 is TGTGCCAGCAGTCAGGATTACTATGGCTACACCTTC. Protein sequence: CASSQDYYGYTF.

This clonotype has just a few counts. This chain connects TRBV20-1 to TRBJ1-4, with a weak D call TRBD1 (6 bases). This CDR3 is built from 13 residues. Germline V lookup: CDR1 DFQATT, CDR2 SNEGSKA (reference sequence). Trimming removed 5 bases from V and 5 bases from J, with 12 bases in between. The CDR3 region is CSAEQGPNEKLFF. The CDR3 bases are TGCAGTGCTGAACAGGGTCCCAATGAAAAACTGTTTTTT.

This clonotype was counted ten times or more. This chain uses TRBV10-2 with TRBJ2-7; D gene uncertain. The CDR3 runs 12 residues. V was trimmed by 0 bases and J by 3 bases, leaving 3 bases between them. Germline CDR1 reads WSHSY; CDR2 reads SAAADI. CDR3 coding DNA: TGCGCCAGCAGTGAGTCCGTCTACGAGCAGTACTTC. This gives the protein CASSESVYEQYF.

V is TRBV20-1 and J is TRBJ1-3; 8 positions match TRBD1. V was clipped by 0 bases and J by 5 bases; unmatched bases: 6. Per the germline V gene, CDR1 is DFQATT and CDR2 is SNEGSKA (reference sequence). The CDR3 loop spans 15 amino acids. The CDR3 DNA follows: TGCAGTGCTAGAGATCGGACAGGGTCGAGAAACACCATATATTTT. Translating it yields CSARDRTGSRNTIYF.

The table lists this clonotype with a few counts. CDR3 sequence (DNA): TGTGCCAGCCGCACAGGGGGCGCGGGGGAGACCCAGTACTTC. This codes for CASRTGGAGETQYF. The V call is TRBV28, the J call TRBJ2-5; 9 bases line up with TRBD1. The CDR3 consists of 14 residues. The V and J ends lost 8 bases and 5 bases, in that order; junction bases with no gene match: 9. Germline loops: CDR1 MDHEN, CDR2 SYDVKM.

The sample holds a few counts of this clonotype. The chain couples TRBV20-1 to TRBJ1-3; no firm D call. Germline V gives CDR1 DFQATT, CDR2 SNEGSKA (reference sequence). The V gene lost 0 bases and the J gene lost 4 bases, with 10 bases spanning the gap. This CDR3 has 14 residues. The CDR3 reads CSARDMYTGNTIYF. The CDR3, as DNA: TGCAGTGCTAGAGATATGTACACCGGAAACACCATATATTTT.

This chain links TRBV5-6 with TRBJ2-5; D might be TRBD1 or TRBD2, each matching 5 bases. Germline lookup yields CDR1 SGHDT and CDR2 YYEEEE. The CDR3 totals 14 residues. V shed 1 base and J shed 3 bases, with 10 bases lying between them. CDR3 protein: CASSLSWGKETQYF. The CDR3 nucleotides are TGTGCCAGCAGCTTGAGTTGGGGGAAAGAGACCCAGTACTTC.

This clonotype came up many times. This chain links TRBV7-2 with TRBJ2-7, with 7 bases matching TRBD2. Germline trimming cut 5 bases from V and 7 bases from J; bases unmatched to any gene: 8. The CDR3 runs to 13 residues. Germline lookup yields CDR1 SGHTA and CDR2 FQGNSA. CDR3 in amino acids: CASSGGPAGEQYF. CDR3 sequence (DNA): TGTGCCAGCAGCGGGGGACCAGCGGGGGAGCAGTACTTC.

This clonotype was recorded at least ten times. The chain has TRBV5-1 and TRBJ1-3, with 9 bases identical to TRBD1. The germline V gene has CDR1 SGHRS and CDR2 YFSETQ. CDR3 size: 14 residues. Losses at the gene ends were 2 bases for V and 7 bases for J; bases not matched to a gene: 4. In DNA, the CDR3 is TGCGCCAGCAGCTTACAGGGGGCGCGTAACACCATATATTTT. The encoded protein is CASSLQGARNTIYF.

This clonotype showed up many times. The J gene is TRBJ1-5, the V gene TRBV10-3, with TRBD1 as a possible D gene (5 bases). In germline, CDR1 is ENHRY, CDR2 SYGVKD. V gave up 0 bases and J gave up 1 base, with 7 bases separating them. This CDR3 comprises 15 residues. CDR3 nucleotide sequence: TGTGCCATCAGTGAGTCGCGGGGGAGCAATCAGCCCCAGCATTTT. Its translation: CAISESRGSNQPQHF.

In this sample, this clonotype turned up many times. The rearrangement links TRBV5-6 to TRBJ2-2; 9 bases fit TRBD2. Germline V gives CDR1 SGHDT, CDR2 YYEEEE. This CDR3 is 14 amino acids long. Trimming at V came to 7 bases and at J to 0 bases, leaving 1 base not matched to a gene. This CDR3 is CASAGGPNTGELFF. CDR3 DNA sequence: TGTGCCAGCGCGGGGGGGCCGAACACCGGGGAGCTGTTTTTT. Filled out from reference TRBV5-6 and TRBJ2-2, the complete variable domain reads DAGVTQSPTHLIKTRGQQVTLRCSPKSGHDTVSWYQQALGQGPQFIFQYYEEEERQRGNFPDRFSGHQFPNYSSELNVNALLLGDSALYLCASAGGPNTGELFFGEGSRLTVL.

The table lists this clonotype with many counts. The gene calls are TRBV12-3 or TRBV12-4 and TRBJ2-7; the D gene is possibly TRBD2 (5 bases). This CDR3 has 13 residues. V was trimmed by 5 bases and J by 3 bases, leaving 11 bases between them. CDR3 sequence (DNA): TGTGCCAGCAGTATACTAGATAGCTACGAGCAGTACTTC. Protein product: CASSILDSYEQYF.

This clonotype was counted at least ten times. CDR3 amino acids: CASSLVALISTEAFF. As DNA, the CDR3 is TGTGCCAGCAGCTTAGTTGCCCTTATTTCCACTGAAGCTTTCTTT. The chain joins TRBV7-8 to TRBJ1-1; no reliable D call. Germline CDR1 SGHVS, CDR2 FQNEAQ. V shed 1 base and J shed 4 bases, with 13 bases lying between them. The CDR3 sequence is 15 residues long.

On this clonotype: At one of its ends the junction is not consistent with the germline gene, which may arise from a read error. The J gene is TRBJ2-5, the V gene TRBV7-2; D ambiguous. The CDR3 loop spans 13 amino acids. In germline, CDR1 is SGHTA, CDR2 FQGNSA. The CDR3 nucleotides read TGTGTCAGCAGCTTAGAGTTAAGAGAGACCCAGTACTTC. It encodes CVSSLELRETQYF. Full variable domain (remainder filled in from reference TRBV7-2 and TRBJ2-5): GAGVSQSPSNKVTEKGKDVELRCDPISGHTALYWYRQSLGQGLEFLIYFQGNSAPDKSGLPSDRFSAERTGGSVSTLTIQRTQQEDSAVYLCVSSLELRETQYFGPGTRLLVL.

Ten or more counts support this clonotype. V is TRBV28 and J is TRBJ2-1; 7 nucleotides align to TRBD1. The V segment lost 6 bases and the J segment 12 bases; nucleotides outside the gene matches: 8. CDR3 length: 12 amino acids. Germline loops: CDR1 MDHEN, CDR2 SYDVKM. CDR3: CASREQGKGQFF. CDR3 nucleotides: TGTGCCAGCAGGGAACAGGGGAAAGGGCAGTTCTTC.